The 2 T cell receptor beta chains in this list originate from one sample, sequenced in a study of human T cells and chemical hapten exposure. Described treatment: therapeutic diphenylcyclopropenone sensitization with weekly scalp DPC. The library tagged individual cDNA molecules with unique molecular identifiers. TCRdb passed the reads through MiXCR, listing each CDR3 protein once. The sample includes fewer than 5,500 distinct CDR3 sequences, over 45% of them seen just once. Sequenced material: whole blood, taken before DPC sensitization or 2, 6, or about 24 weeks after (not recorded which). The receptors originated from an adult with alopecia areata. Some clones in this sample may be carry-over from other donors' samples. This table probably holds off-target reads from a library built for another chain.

DNA of the CDR3: TGCGCCAGCAGCTTGGGGCGGACAGGGATCTATGGCTACACCTTC. Translation gives CASSLGRTGIYGYTF. The J gene is TRBJ1-2, the V gene TRBV5-1; 8 positions match TRBD1. V shed 0 bases and J 4 bases; nucleotides not matched to a gene: 5. Germline-derived CDR1 and CDR2 are SGHRS and YFSETQ. CDR3 size: 15 residues. Looking up the rest from reference TRBV5-1 and TRBJ1-2 gives the full variable domain: KAGVTQTPRYLIKTRGQQVTLSCSPISGHRSVSWYQQTPGQGLQFLFEYFSETQRNKGNFPGRFSGRQFSNSRSEMNVSTLELGDSALYLCASSLGRTGIYGYTFGSGTRLTVV.

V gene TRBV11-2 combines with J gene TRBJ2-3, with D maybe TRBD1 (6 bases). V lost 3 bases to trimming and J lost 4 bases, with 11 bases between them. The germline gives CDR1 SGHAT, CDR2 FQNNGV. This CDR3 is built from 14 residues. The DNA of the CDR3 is TGTGCCAGCAGCTTCGTCTGGGGGCCAGATACGCAGTATTTT. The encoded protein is CASSFVWGPDTQYF.